This T cell receptor (beta chain) came from a study of cytomegalovirus exposure and HLA in healthy donors. Study findings and constraints: One variant, a missense change in DCLRE1C, was linked in a later analysis to TCR beta V- and J-gene trimming. CMV serostatus alone was available as immune exposure information. A later analysis reportedly found fewer N-insertions in an Asian-associated ancestry cluster than the roughly 670-donor mean.

Details on this clone: Its target is not known.

This CDR3 has 13 amino acids. Trimming left V 2 bases short and J 7 bases short, with 11 bases between. The germline V gene has CDR1 MNHEY and CDR2 SVGAGI. Primers for the PCR totalled 60 Vbeta and 13 Jbeta. Assay: immunoSEQ multiplex PCR; the TCRdb copy retains only in-frame clones and omits some. Of about 120,000 clones listed, under 90% are singletons. Material: PBMCs. The TCR sequence derives from a woman between 35 and 50 years old in good health and CMV-seropositive. V usage is TRBV6-5 and J usage is TRBJ1-1, with D tentatively TRBD1 (5 bases). The CDR3 bases are TGTGCCAGCAGTTACGGGGCTGGCGGTGAAGCTTTCTTT. This translates into CASSYGAGGEAFF.